The 23 T cell receptor beta chains reported below all come from one sample, sequenced in a study of blood T cells in healthy people across ages. A sample-barcoded 5' primer and a J-beta primer mix were used in a second PCR of roughly 6 to 11 cycles. TCRdb reprocessed the 5' RACE reads with MiXCR, giving one entry per CDR3 protein. The sample lists some 1.6 million distinct CDR3 sequences; roughly 32% were seen once. Sequenced input: blood. The receptor source for this set is a woman in her 30s in good health.

The chain employs TRBV6-5 and TRBJ2-4; D uncertain. The V gene lost 0 bases and the J gene lost 2 bases, with 14 bases spanning the gap. From germline, CDR1 is MNHEY and CDR2 SVGAGI. The CDR3 totals 17 residues. This CDR3 reads CASSYSYELLTKNIQYF. For the CDR3, the DNA is TGTGCCAGCAGTTACTCGTACGAACTACTAACCAAAAACATTCAGTACTTC.

The chain joins TRBV28 to TRBJ2-2, with D hard to call. The V end was cut by 2 bases, the J end by 4 bases, with 14 bases between. Germline V CDR1 and CDR2: MDHEN, SYDVKM. The CDR3 length is 16 residues. CDR3 nucleotide sequence: TGTGCCAGCAGTTTAATGGGTAGGATGGGCACCGGGGAGCTGTTTTTT. It codes for CASSLMGRMGTGELFF.

This clonotype was seen more than once but under ten times. The V and J genes are TRBV18 and TRBJ2-5; maybe TRBD2 (5 bases). CDR1 and CDR2 from the germline V gene are KGHSH and LQKENI. The CDR3 is made up of 13 amino acids. The V and J ends lost 2 bases and 9 bases respectively, with 13 bases between them. The CDR3 bases are TGTGCCAGCTCACCAGGGCCAGCGGAGGCCCAGTACTTC. This translates into CASSPGPAEAQYF.

This sequence joins TRBV20-1 and TRBJ1-5; no clear D. The germline V gene encodes CDR1 DFQATT and CDR2 SNEGSKA (reference sequence). This CDR3 comprises 11 residues. Trimming cost V 5 bases and J 3 bases, with 5 bases left between them. Written as DNA, the CDR3 is TGCAGTGCTGTCTCCAATCAGCCCCAGCATTTT. Residues: CSAVSNQPQHF.

V gene TRBV20-1 combines with J gene TRBJ2-3; a weak D match, TRBD1 (7 bases). The V gene lost 7 bases and the J gene lost 6 bases, with 23 bases spanning the gap. The CDR3 loop spans 15 amino acids. Germline-derived CDR1 and CDR2 are DFQATT and SNEGSKA (reference sequence). The CDR3 DNA sequence: TGCAGTGGCATAGAGGGGGCTAGCGCGGCGGATACGCAGTATTTT. It specifies CSGIEGASAADTQYF.

V gene TRBV20-1 combines with J gene TRBJ2-3; possible D gene TRBD2, 5 bases. V was cut by 6 bases and J by 2 bases, with 12 bases left in between. The CDR3 runs to 13 residues. CDR1 and CDR2 (germline): DFQATT, SNEGSKA (reference sequence). The CDR3: CSAPWETTDTQYF. CDR3 bases: TGCAGTGCCCCATGGGAGACCACAGATACGCAGTATTTT.

V gene TRBV5-1 combines with J gene TRBJ2-1, with a tentative D call TRBD2 (6 bases). V was trimmed by 3 bases and J by 6 bases, leaving 10 bases between them. This CDR3 is built from 13 residues. CDR1 and CDR2 from the germline V gene are SGHRS and YFSETQ. For the CDR3, the DNA is TGCGCCAGCAGCTATAGGGACTCCAATGAGCAGTTCTTC. It translates to CASSYRDSNEQFF.

In DNA, the CDR3 is TGTGCCAGCAGCGGGAGGGGTAGCGGGGCAGATACGCAGTATTTT. Translation gives CASSGRGSGADTQYF. The rearrangement uses TRBV9 and TRBJ2-3, with 8 bases lining up with TRBD2. Looked up from germline, CDR1 is SGDLS and CDR2 is YYNGEE. With V trimmed by 3 bases and J by 4 bases, 7 bases remained unmatched. The CDR3 loop spans 15 amino acids.

The CDR3 region has the DNA TGTGCCAGCAGCACCGGGACACTAGAAGATCTGACAGATACGCAGTATTTT. As protein: CASSTGTLEDLTDTQYF. The chain joins TRBV7-9 to TRBJ2-3; a possible D gene is TRBD1 (6 bases). The CDR3 has 17 residues. V was shortened by 5 bases and J by 3 bases, with 21 bases between the two germline ends. Germline CDR1 SEHNR, CDR2 FQNEAQ (reference sequence).

The rearrangement links TRBV13 to TRBJ2-5, with a tentative D call TRBD1 (6 bases). The CDR3 has 15 amino acids. Trimming removed 8 bases at V and 0 bases at J, with 16 bases between. Germline CDR1 and CDR2: PRHDT and FYEKMQ (reference sequence). The CDR3 loop reads CASARGTTYQETQYF. The CDR3 bases are TGTGCCAGCGCAAGGGGGACAACGTACCAAGAGACCCAGTACTTC.

The V gene is TRBV6-1, the J gene TRBJ1-6; 8 positions match TRBD1. V shed 3 bases, J shed 6 bases, and the junction held 10 bases outside the gene matches. The germline V gene encodes CDR1 MNHNS and CDR2 SASEGT. This CDR3 is 17 amino acids long. CDR3 in DNA: TGTGCCAGCAGTGACTGGACAGGGCCTATGGGTAATTCACCCCTCCACTTT. Encoded protein: CASSDWTGPMGNSPLHF.

The chain recombines TRBV20-1 with TRBJ2-5, with 10 positions matching TRBD1. CDR1 is DFQATT, CDR2 SNEGSKA, per germline (reference sequence). V was clipped by 5 bases and J by 3 bases; unmatched bases: 9. The CDR3 contains 15 residues. As DNA, the CDR3 is TGCAGTGCTCCAGATGTGACAGGGGGCAAAGAGACCCAGTACTTC. Translating gives CSAPDVTGGKETQYF.

The chain combines TRBV6-1 with TRBJ2-1; D remains ambiguous. Germline CDR1 is MNHNS and CDR2 is SASEGT. The CDR3 is made up of 17 amino acids. Trimming removed 5 bases at V and 0 bases at J, with 17 bases between. CDR3 bases: TGTGCCAGCAGTCCGTACCACGTGGTTACCTCCTACAATGAGCAGTTCTTC. Its protein is CASSPYHVVTSYNEQFF.

A single count supports this clonotype. The rearrangement uses TRBV2 and TRBJ2-6; the D is unclear. V lost 7 bases to trimming and J lost 0 bases, with 13 bases between them. Germline values: CDR1 SNHLY, CDR2 FYNNEI. The CDR3 spans 16 residues. The CDR3 DNA follows: TGTGCCAGCATTAGTGGACGGAGCTCTGGGGCCAACGTCCTGACTTTC. Its protein product is CASISGRSSGANVLTF.

Note on this clonotype: A read error may account for a junction end that differs from germline. J is TRBJ2-7 and V is TRBV4-2, with 7 bases identical to TRBD2. This CDR3 contains 16 residues. Germline V lookup: CDR1 LGHNA, CDR2 YNFKEQ. For the CDR3, the DNA is TGTGCCAGCAGTTACGCAACTAGCGATAGCACCTACGAGCAGCACTTC. Protein product: CASSYATSDSTYEQHF.

The chain employs TRBV20-1 and TRBJ2-1; D ambiguous. The CDR3 has 13 residues. The germline V gene has CDR1 DFQATT and CDR2 SNEGSKA (reference sequence). Here the CDR3 DNA reads TGCAGCCCCAAGAGTGTAAAGCGCGTGGAGCAGTTCTTC. Amino acid sequence: CSPKSVKRVEQFF.

This clonotype showed up just a few times. The chain has TRBV20-1 and TRBJ1-2, with TRBD1 as a possible D gene (6 bases). The CDR3 runs to 16 residues. V lost 3 bases to trimming and J lost 2 bases, with 19 bases between them. Germline loops: CDR1 DFQATT, CDR2 SNEGSKA (reference sequence). The CDR3 coding sequence is TGCAGTGCTAGTTCGGCAGGGGTTGGATTAAACTATGGCTACACCTTC. This translates into CSASSAGVGLNYGYTF.

V and J are TRBV6-1 and TRBJ2-3, with a weak D call TRBD1 (5 bases). Germline CDR1 is MNHNS and CDR2 is SASEGT. The length of the CDR3 is 16 residues. The V end lost 0 bases, the J end lost 3 bases, and 13 bases lay between the germline ends. CDR3: CASSEALGQGTDTQYF. CDR3 coding DNA: TGTGCCAGCAGTGAAGCGCTGGGCCAGGGAACAGATACGCAGTATTTT.

The chain couples TRBV7-9 to TRBJ2-7, with D perhaps being TRBD1 or TRBD2 (5 bases each). The CDR3 consists of 15 residues. V dropped 6 bases and J dropped 0 bases, with 15 bases sitting between them. Germline CDR1 reads SEHNR; CDR2 reads FQNEAQ (reference sequence). The chain's CDR3 is CASSRGHGGSYEQYF. CDR3 nucleotide sequence: TGTGCCAGCAGTCGCGGACATGGGGGCTCCTACGAGCAGTACTTC.

This rearrangement joins TRBV24-1 to TRBJ2-3; D possibly corresponds to TRBD1 (6 bases). The V and J ends lost 4 bases and 10 bases respectively, with 14 bases between them. The CDR3 loop spans 13 amino acids. Germline V gene lookup returns CDR1 KGHDR and CDR2 SFDVKD. In DNA form, the CDR3 reads TGTGCCACCAGTGACCCGGGACATTCAGCGCAGTATTTT. Residues: CATSDPGHSAQYF.

The rearrangement joins TRBV20-1 to TRBJ1-5; unclear D gene. CDR3 length: 12 amino acids. Germline V CDR1 and CDR2: DFQATT, SNEGSKA (reference sequence). Trimming took 4 bases from V and 6 from J, leaving 10 bases between them. The CDR3 region is CSAMGSVQPQHF. Here the CDR3 DNA reads TGCAGTGCTATGGGGTCAGTTCAGCCCCAGCATTTT.

The chain employs TRBV4-2 and TRBJ1-2; 7 bases are shared with TRBD1. Germline CDR1 LGHNA, CDR2 YNFKEQ. V shed 0 bases, J shed 2 bases, and the junction held 6 bases outside the gene matches. The CDR3 is made up of 16 amino acids. The CDR3 nucleotides are TGTGCCAGCAGCCAAGAACGGACAGGCATAAACTATGGCTACACCTTC. This codes for CASSQERTGINYGYTF.

This clonotype was found a few times. Germline is not matched at one junction end, which may reflect a read error. The rearrangement joins TRBV6-2 or TRBV6-3 to TRBJ1-2, with a tentative D call TRBD1 (5 bases). The CDR3 consists of 13 residues. Looked up from germline, CDR1 is MNHEY and CDR2 is SVGEGT. CDR3 coding DNA: TGTGCCGGCAGAAGTCCAGGGATTTATGGCTACACCTTC. It encodes CAGRSPGIYGYTF.